This entry features one T cell receptor beta chain sequence. Its antigen is unidentified. 13 Jbeta primers and 60 Vbeta primers were used for the PCR. This table comes from immunoSEQ multiplex PCR, and its TCRdb copy is limited to in-frame clones, with some not included. The profile shows about 150,000 clones, about 85% of them singletons. This record comes from a study of cytomegalovirus exposure and HLA in healthy donors. Findings and caveats of the study: Indistinguishable V segments such as TRBV6-2 and TRBV6-3 were excluded. V- and J-gene trimming in TCR beta was tied to a missense DCLRE1C variant by an analysis performed later. Researchers catalogued about 150 TCR beta chains as cytomegalovirus-associated.

Germline loops: CDR1 SGDLS, CDR2 YYNGEE. This CDR3 is 17 amino acids long. V trimming: 4 bases; J trimming: 6 bases; junction bases outside the gene matches: 11. This TCR came from a woman under 30 in good health and CMV-seronegative. The specimen sequenced was PBMCs. The chain employs TRBV9 and TRBJ1-3, with 12 bases fitting TRBD1. CDR3 coding DNA: TGTGCCAGCAGCACCCTTCCGGGACAGGGGGCTGAAAACACCATATATTTT. Translating gives CASSTLPGQGAENTIYF.